This T cell receptor beta chain is from a study of identifying expanded T cells in peripheral blood. Healthy donors had no documented immune events, such as infections, while sampled. Generated by immunoSEQ multiplex PCR, the TCRdb table keeps only in-frame clones and is missing some. Altogether some 75,000 clones are present, under 90% being singletons, with the ten largest covering more than 2.5%. Study findings and constraints: Variance in clone template counts between roughly 2-week samples significantly increased with total template count across all healthy donors.

Comment on this clone: Its specificity is unknown.

The TCR comes from a person aged 18 to 69 in good health. Specimen: blood.

CDR3 sequence: CASSLGGDQPQHF. CDR3 DNA: TGTGCCAGCAGCTTAGGAGGGGATCAGCCCCAGCATTTT. The chain couples TRBV7-8 to TRBJ1-5; D may be TRBD1 (5 bases). CDR3 length: 13 amino acids. Trimming left V 1 base short and J 5 bases short, with 6 bases between. The germline V gene encodes CDR1 SGHVS and CDR2 FQNEAQ. The full variable domain, in which reference TRBV7-8 and TRBJ1-5 provide the parts outside the CDR3, is GAGVSQSPRYKVAKRGQDVALRCDPISGHVSLFWYQQALGQGPEFLTYFQNEAQLDKSGLPSDRFFAERPEGSVSTLKIQRTQQEDSAVYLCASSLGGDQPQHFGDGTRLSIL.